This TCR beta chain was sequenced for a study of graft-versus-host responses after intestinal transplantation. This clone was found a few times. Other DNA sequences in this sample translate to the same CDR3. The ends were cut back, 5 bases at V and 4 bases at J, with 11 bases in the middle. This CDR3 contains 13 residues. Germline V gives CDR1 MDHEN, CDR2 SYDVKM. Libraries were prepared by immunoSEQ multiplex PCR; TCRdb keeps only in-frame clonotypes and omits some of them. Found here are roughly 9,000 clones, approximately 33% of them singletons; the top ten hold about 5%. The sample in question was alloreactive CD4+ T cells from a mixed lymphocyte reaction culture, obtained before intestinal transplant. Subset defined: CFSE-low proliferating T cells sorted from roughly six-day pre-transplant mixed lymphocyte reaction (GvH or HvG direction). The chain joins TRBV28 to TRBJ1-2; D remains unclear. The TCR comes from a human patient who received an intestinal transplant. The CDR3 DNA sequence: TGTGCCAGCAGTCTACCAGGCCGCTATGGCTACACCTTC. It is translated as CASSLPGRYGYTF.